This TCR beta chain was documented in a study of blood T cell repertoires in COVID-19 (dated by TCRdb to 2020 to 2021). For the wider study: Samples covering the acute and convalescent phases of COVID-19 were provided by collaborators in the United States, Italy and Spain. The material from the prospective study consisted of cDNA or gDNA derived from T cells, B-cell-depleted T cells, or PBMCs. Subjects who had been exposed to COVID-19, were actively infected with it, or had recovered from it provided the deeply sampled blood TCRbeta repertoires that made up the dataset. The repertoires were released in a freely available public database intended as a resource for research on the immune response to SARS-CoV-2. The samples were drawn from two sources: the first 160 participants of the ongoing ImmuneRACE study, and 950 to 1,500 subjects contributed by 6 global collaborators. The sample metadata nearly always contained a de-identified subject ID, COVID-19 status, age in years and sex. Where available, HLA class I and class II types were obtained from metadata supplied by the sample provider rather than from assay-based typing. General conclusions and limits of the study: The quantity of clinical and demographic metadata differed by source and by participant and was supplied without curation.

Germline trimming: 5 bases from V, 5 bases from J; junction bases outside gene matches: 4. CDR1 and CDR2 are drawn from the germline V gene: MNHEY, SVGAGI. The CDR3 sequence holds 15 residues, the cysteine and phenylalanine included. Only the CDR3 portion is preserved as DNA: 45 bases, with reading frame beginning at the first base. This clone was seen only once. The antigen it recognizes is unknown. No much larger clonotype is one base removed from it; base qualities were not supplied. Each collaborating institution followed its own protocols to collect whole blood in K2EDTA tubes. For TCRbeta analysis, collaborators shipped samples as frozen whole blood, isolated PBMCs, or DNA extracted from either of those sample types. TCRbeta CDR3 regions were amplified from genomic DNA using the immunoSEQ Assay, a bias-controlled multiplex PCR. The study's processing was this. The number of nucleated cells in each sample was estimated by amplification of reference gene primers within the assay. To quantify the absolute abundance of each unique TCRbeta CDR3 rearrangement, sequence reads were collapsed and filtered. For each sample, productive Simpson clonality was calculated as the square root of Simpson's diversity index over productive rearrangements. TCRdb took this table from immuneACCESS and kept in-frame rearrangements with V and J called. Such tables lack part of the clones; where checked against another copy, unresolved V genes explain under half of the gap, and the rest is unexplained. V, J and clone size were drawn from that table, and D and trimming were deduced from the DNA. This sample comprises some 110,000 clones, 80% to 90% of them detected only once. Approximately 1.5% of the sample comes from the top ten.

Sequenced: peripheral blood. The clonotype originates from a man aged 40-49 years with acute or convalescent COVID-19. The chain links TRBV6-5 with TRBJ1-6; 9 central bases correspond to TRBD1. The nucleotide sequence reads as follows: TGTGCCAGCAGTCACCGGGACAGGGATAATTCACCCCTCCACTTT. Its amino acids are CASSHRDRDNSPLHF.